The 4 T cell receptor beta chains below all came from one sample that was sequenced in a study of T cell responses to AZD1222 COVID-19 vaccine. Measured with immunoSEQ multiplex PCR; TCRdb has only the in-frame clones, and not every one. The sample records fewer than 150,000 clones, 80% to 90% being singletons. Sequenced here: peripheral blood, sampled 28 days after the second AZD1222 dose. These receptor sequences come from an adult who received the AZD1222 COVID-19 vaccine.

The V gene is TRBV5-8, the J gene TRBJ2-6; possibly TRBD2 for D (5 bases). The V end lost 6 bases, the J end lost 2 bases, and 12 bases lay between the germline ends. Germline CDR1 and CDR2: SGHTS and YDEGEE. The CDR3 sequence is 15 residues long. The CDR3 DNA sequence: TGTGCCAGCAACAAAAGAGGGACTGGGGCCAACGTCCTGACTTTC. Its protein product is CASNKRGTGANVLTF.

V and J are TRBV27 and TRBJ1-5, with 7 bases fitting TRBD1. Per germline, CDR1 MNHEY and CDR2 SMNVEV (reference sequence). This CDR3 comprises 14 residues. With 5 bases clipped from V and 5 bases from J, the junction kept 6 bases outside the gene matches. This chain's CDR3 is CASSETGFHQPQHF. The CDR3 DNA follows: TGTGCCAGCAGTGAGACAGGGTTTCATCAGCCCCAGCATTTT.

V and J are TRBV30 and TRBJ1-2; unclear D gene. From germline, CDR1 is GTSNPN and CDR2 SVGIG (reference sequence). CDR3 length equals 11 residues. V shed 1 base and J shed 8 bases, with 8 bases lying between them. The CDR3 sequence: CAWSEALGYTF. In DNA form, the CDR3 reads TGTGCCTGGAGTGAGGCCCTCGGCTACACCTTC.

This chain connects TRBV5-6 to TRBJ1-1; D ambiguous. This CDR3 region has 13 residues. The germline gives CDR1 SGHDT, CDR2 YYEEEE. The V end was cut by 0 bases, the J end by 3 bases, with 6 bases between. CDR3 bases: TGTGCCAGCAGCTTGGTCAGAGACACTGAAGCTTTCTTT. It translates to CASSLVRDTEAFF.